This TCR beta chain was recorded in a study of blood T cell repertoires in COVID-19. Study summary: Sample material is recorded as cDNA or gDNA derived from T cells, B-cell-depleted T cells, or PBMCs.

CDR1 is LGHNA, CDR2 YNFKEQ, per germline. The CDR3 is 16 residues long. The V and J ends lost 3 bases and 6 bases, in that order; junction bases with no gene match: 9. Data came from immunoSEQ multiplex PCR; TCRdb stores just in-frame clones and leaves some out. Of 250,000 to 400,000 clones in the sample, 90% were seen once. This chain connects TRBV4-2 to TRBJ2-7; TRBD1 agrees at 12 bases. Sequenced: peripheral blood. This clonotype was sampled from a woman aged 25-40 years with COVID-19, enrolled during active disease. The CDR3 DNA sequence: TGTGCCAGCAGCCATGCCCCGGGACAGGGGGCTTCCGAGCAGTACTTC. Translation gives CASSHAPGQGASEQYF.